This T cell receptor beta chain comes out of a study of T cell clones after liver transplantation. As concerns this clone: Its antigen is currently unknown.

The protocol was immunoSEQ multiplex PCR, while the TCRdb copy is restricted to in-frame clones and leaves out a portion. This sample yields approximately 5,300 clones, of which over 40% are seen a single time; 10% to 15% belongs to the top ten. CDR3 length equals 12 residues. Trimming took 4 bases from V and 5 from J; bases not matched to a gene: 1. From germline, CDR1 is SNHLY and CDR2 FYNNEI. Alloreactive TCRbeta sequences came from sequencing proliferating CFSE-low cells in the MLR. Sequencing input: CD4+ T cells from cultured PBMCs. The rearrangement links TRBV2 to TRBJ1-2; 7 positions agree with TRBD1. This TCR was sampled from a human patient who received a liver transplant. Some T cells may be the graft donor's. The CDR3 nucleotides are TGTGCCAGCAGTGGACAGGGTTATGGCTACACCTTC. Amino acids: CASSGQGYGYTF.